This T cell receptor beta chain appears in the sequencing data of a study of control samples from healthy donors and cancer patients (TCRdb year 2020). Note on this clone: Its antigen specificity is not known. No clone much larger than this one lies a single base away; base qualities are absent.

V and J are truncated by 3 bases and 4 bases respectively, leaving an intervening sequence of 12 bases. CDR1 and CDR2, per the germline V gene (reference sequence), are LGHDT and YNNKEL. The CDR3 spans 14 residues, from the cysteine through the phenylalanine. Only CDR3 DNA remains: 42 bases, in frame from the first base. Library generation was performed with the immunoSEQ multiplex PCR assay. In TCRdb, the immuneACCESS table is reduced to in-frame sequences with V and J assigned. These tables do not hold every clone; where another copy was compared, an unresolved V gene accounts for under half, and the others remain unexplained. The sample data list approximately 140,000 clones, and around 90% of these were observed just once. The ten largest clones add up to around 7.3% of the sample.

Sequencing was carried out using blood. The chain uses TRBV3-1 (or the pseudogene TRBV3-2) and TRBJ2-5; a tentative D call is TRBD2 (6 bases match). The sequence came from a man younger than 35 in good health. The DNA sequence is given as TGTGCCAGCAGCCAGCTGACAGCGGGAGAGACCCAGTACTTC. This encodes CASSQLTAGETQYF.